One and the same sample provided the 6 T cell receptor beta chains below, sequenced in a study of T cells in Graves' hyperthyroidism and ophthalmopathy. Amplified TCR beta CDR3 regions came from RNA transcripts. Initially, a first-round RT-PCR of the TCR CDR3 employed the HTBI primer set. One entry per CDR3 protein results from TCRdb running MiXCR on the multiplex PCR reads. Among fewer than 850,000 distinct CDR3 sequences listed, roughly 17% were seen once. Sequencing input: blood. The receptor set was obtained from a man in his fifties or sixties with Graves' hyperthyroidism.

At least ten counts were recorded for this clonotype. The chain has TRBV11-2 and TRBJ2-7, with TRBD2 as a possible D gene (6 bases). The CDR3 is made up of 14 amino acids. V lost 5 bases and J lost 5, with 16 bases in between. Germline lookup yields CDR1 SGHAT and CDR2 FQNNGV. CDR3 sequence reads: CASSPYVGGHEQYF. The CDR3 DNA is TGTGCCAGCAGCCCATATGTGGGGGGTCACGAGCAGTACTTC.

This clonotype was recorded many times. The chain uses TRBV9 and TRBJ1-1; the D is unclear. Germline values: CDR1 SGDLS, CDR2 YYNGEE. The CDR3 has 14 amino acids. Trimming took off 2 bases at V and 5 bases at J, with 13 bases between the two ends. This CDR3 is CASSVSGSRTEAFF. The CDR3 nucleotides are TGTGCCAGCAGCGTTTCGGGGAGTCGGACTGAAGCTTTCTTT. Using reference TRBV9 and TRBJ1-1 for the parts outside the CDR3, the full variable domain is DSGVTQTPKHLITATGQRVTLRCSPRSGDLSVYWYQQSLDQGLQFLIQYYNGEERAKGNILERFSAQQFPDLHSELNLSSLELGDSALYFCASSVSGSRTEAFFGQGTRLTVV.

This clonotype was seen repeatedly, ten times or more. This chain connects TRBV28 to TRBJ1-5, with D unclear. The V end lost 1 base, the J end lost 0 bases, and 10 bases lay between the germline ends. The CDR3 is made up of 16 amino acids. In germline, CDR1 is MDHEN, CDR2 SYDVKM. The chain's CDR3 is CASSLLPDYSNQPQHF. For the CDR3, the DNA is TGTGCCAGCAGTTTATTGCCCGATTATAGCAATCAGCCCCAGCATTTT.

Turning to this clonotype: A clone one base away is much larger, so this may be a read error. This chain connects TRBV28 to TRBJ2-6; D may be TRBD1 (5 bases). Germline-derived CDR1 and CDR2 are MDHEN and SYDVKM. The CDR3 has 13 residues. The CDR3 nucleotides read TGTGTCAGCGAGATGCAGGGAACCAACGTCCTGACTTTC. Translated, it gives CVSEMQGTNVLTF.

This clonotype has ten or more counts. This rearrangement joins TRBV11-2 to TRBJ2-2; no clear D gene. Looked up from germline, CDR1 is SGHAT and CDR2 is FQNNGV. CDR3 length equals 15 residues. V gave up 1 base and J gave up 5 bases, with 11 bases separating them. The CDR3 region has the DNA TGTGCCAGCAGCTTAGGATGGAAAGTGACCGGGGAGCTGTTTTTT. It encodes CASSLGWKVTGELFF.

This clonotype was observed at least ten times. The gene calls are TRBV6-1 and TRBJ2-4, with 12 bases identical to TRBD2. The CDR3 is 16 amino acids. The V segment lost 5 bases and the J segment 8 bases; nucleotides outside the gene matches: 10. In germline, CDR1 is MNHNS, CDR2 SASEGT. CDR3 bases: TGTGCCAGCAGTAACTCAAGGACTAGCGGGAAAGACATTCAGTACTTC. It encodes CASSNSRTSGKDIQYF.